This T cell receptor beta chain comes out of a study of post-analysis software for immune sequencing data (dated by TCRdb to between 2014 and 2016). Some background on the complete study: Relapsing-remitting, secondary progressive and progressive-relapsing multiple sclerosis were recorded as disease courses, and subtype annotation was lacking for some patients. Patient repertoires were compared against some twelve previously published healthy control repertoires from donors aged roughly 6 to 28 years. A subset of samples was prepared in parallel using single-end sample barcoding, then pooled and co-amplified after Illumina adapter ligation. Results the study describes overall, beyond this receptor: The control group was slightly older than the multiple sclerosis patient group. Multiple sclerosis patients had significantly lower normalized Chao1 diversity than controls, a result that suggests substantial peripheral T-cell clonal expansion. Direct clustering with F measure revealed strong co-clustering of samples prepared in the same batch, which led to a batch-effect correction.

This clonotype has at least ten counts. No cognate antigen has been identified for it. Base qualities are missing; no much larger clone stands one base away. Libraries were built with PCR. These reads were obtained on an Illumina HiSeq 2500. To reduce PCR and sequencing biases, unique molecular identifiers were incorporated into the TCR beta cDNA libraries. Roughly 0.5 million cDNA molecules were obtained per 1 to 10 million input T cells, so each molecule approximated one T cell. The patient libraries were prepared and sequenced with the same protocol used for the earlier healthy control dataset. Samples belonging to the same batch were prepared together, multiplexed and sequenced on a shared HiSeq lane. Under the source paper's analysis protocol: Raw barcoded reads were processed with MIGEC, and single-read molecular identifier groups were discarded before consensus assembly and CDR3 extraction. Clonotype tables were post-analysed with VDJtools, and diversity was normalized by down-sampling all datasets to the smallest sample size. Repertoire overlap clustering matched CDR3 amino acid but not nucleotide sequences to correct batch-related cross-sample contamination. TCRdb passed the public sequencing reads through fastp at Q25 and MiXCR, retaining productive beta sequences. Each CDR3 protein appears once, grouped with its most common genes and DNA. In this record, the V and J calls reflect TCRdb's handling and not the investigators' own analysis. Present in this sample are about 460,000 distinct CDR3 sequences, 45% of which were seen just once. Together, the top ten hold 12% of the sample.

To demonstrate the VDJtools post-analysis software, the study profiled TCR beta repertoires from the peripheral blood of about a dozen young patients with multiple sclerosis. Multiple sclerosis patients were children and adolescents aged about 6 to 16 years. Sequenced: blood. This receptor was identified in a girl under 18 with multiple sclerosis.

The base sequence is TGTGCCAGCAGCCATCCACTAGCGGGAGGAGAGACCCAGTACTTC. Translated, this is CASSHPLAGGETQYF. The chain links TRBV3-1 with TRBJ2-5; TRBD2 fits 12 bases in the junction. Looking up the germline V gene (reference sequence) yields CDR1 LGHDT and CDR2 YNNKEL. Taken from cysteine to phenylalanine, the CDR3 has 15 residues. CDR3 DNA only is kept here, 45 bases in frame from base 1. At the junction V is shortened by 3 bases and J by 4 bases; bases outside the gene matches: 3.